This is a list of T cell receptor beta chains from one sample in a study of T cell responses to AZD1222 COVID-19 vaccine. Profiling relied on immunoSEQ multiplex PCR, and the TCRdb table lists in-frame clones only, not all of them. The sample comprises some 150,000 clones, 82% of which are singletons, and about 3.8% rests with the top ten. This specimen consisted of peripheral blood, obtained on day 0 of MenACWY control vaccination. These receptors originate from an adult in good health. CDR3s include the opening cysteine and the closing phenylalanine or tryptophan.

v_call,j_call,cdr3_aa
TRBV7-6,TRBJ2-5,CASSLGLQETQYF
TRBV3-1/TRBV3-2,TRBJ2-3,CASSQEWGTDTQYF
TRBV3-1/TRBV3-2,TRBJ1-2,CASSQGTVNYGYTF
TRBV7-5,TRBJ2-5,CVRSPRQGDRLGETQYF
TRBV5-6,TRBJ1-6,CASSLRRGVGNSPLHF
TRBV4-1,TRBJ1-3,CASSQERRTSGNTIYF
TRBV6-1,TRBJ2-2,CASSGRTGTVITGELFF
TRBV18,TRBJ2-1,CASSRDGGYNEQFF
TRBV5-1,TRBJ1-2,CASSFGGGINYGYTF
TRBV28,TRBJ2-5,CASSRPGTRVEETQYF
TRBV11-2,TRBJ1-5,CASSRGQDQPQHF
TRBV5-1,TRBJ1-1,CASSLGQGYTEAFF
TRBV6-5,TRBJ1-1,CASRTTPNTEAFF
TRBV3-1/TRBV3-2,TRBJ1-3,CASSPRWGSGNTIYF
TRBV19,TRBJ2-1,CASSIPPYNEQFF
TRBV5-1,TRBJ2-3,CASSLVGSGAYTDTQYF
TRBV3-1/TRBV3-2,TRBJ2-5,CASSHSGAQETQYF
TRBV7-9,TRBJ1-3,CASSSHRKGNTIYF
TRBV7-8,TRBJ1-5,CASSPHDRGYSNQPQHF
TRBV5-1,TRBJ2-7,CASSLDPGSPYEQYF
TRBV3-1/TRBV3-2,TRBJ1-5,CASSSYSNQPQHF
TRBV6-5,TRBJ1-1,CASSYLKRAGGTEAFF
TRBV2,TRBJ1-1,CDSSGAGRNTEAFF
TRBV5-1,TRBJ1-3,CASSPAGTASGNTIYF
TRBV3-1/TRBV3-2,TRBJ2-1,CASSPAVGNEQFF
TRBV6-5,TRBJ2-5,CASSRGPRETQYF
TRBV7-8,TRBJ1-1,CASSLDTNTEAFF
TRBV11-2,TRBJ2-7,CASSLIAGTGGYEQYF
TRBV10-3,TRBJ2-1,CAISDSGGVTPPNEQFF
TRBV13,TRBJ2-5,CASSPRGETQYF
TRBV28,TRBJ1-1,CASSLAAGGGRNEAFF
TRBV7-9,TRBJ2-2,CASSNVGTATTGELFF
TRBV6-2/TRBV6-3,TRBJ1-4,CASSPGTGTFNEKLFF
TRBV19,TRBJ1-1,CASSMKSQNTEAFF
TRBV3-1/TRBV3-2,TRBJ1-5,CASSLEGGEAQHF
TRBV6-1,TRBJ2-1,CASSELAGQTYNEQFF
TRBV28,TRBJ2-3,CASSFIGTAPGGTQYF
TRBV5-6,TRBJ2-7,CASNLRTGRYEQYF
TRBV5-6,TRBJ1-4,CASSPTGRAYEKLFF
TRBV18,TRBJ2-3,CASSPRTSGTDTQYF
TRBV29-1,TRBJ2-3,CSGRTSGGRHTQYF